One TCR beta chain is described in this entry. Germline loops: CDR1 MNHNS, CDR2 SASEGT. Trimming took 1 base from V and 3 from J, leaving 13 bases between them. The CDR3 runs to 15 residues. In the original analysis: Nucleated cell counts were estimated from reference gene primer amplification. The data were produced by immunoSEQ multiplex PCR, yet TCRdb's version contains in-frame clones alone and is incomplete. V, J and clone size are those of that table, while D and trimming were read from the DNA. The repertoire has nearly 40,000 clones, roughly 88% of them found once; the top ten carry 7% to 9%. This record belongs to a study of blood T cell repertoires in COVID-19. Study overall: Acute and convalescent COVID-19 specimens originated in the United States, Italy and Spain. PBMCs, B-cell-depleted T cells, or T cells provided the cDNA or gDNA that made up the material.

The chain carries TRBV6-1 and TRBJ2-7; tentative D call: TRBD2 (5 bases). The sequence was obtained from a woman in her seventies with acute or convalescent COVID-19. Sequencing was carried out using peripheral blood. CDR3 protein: CASSEETGKYYEQYV. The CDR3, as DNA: TGTGCCAGCAGTGAAGAAACGGGGAAATACTACGAGCAGTACGTC.